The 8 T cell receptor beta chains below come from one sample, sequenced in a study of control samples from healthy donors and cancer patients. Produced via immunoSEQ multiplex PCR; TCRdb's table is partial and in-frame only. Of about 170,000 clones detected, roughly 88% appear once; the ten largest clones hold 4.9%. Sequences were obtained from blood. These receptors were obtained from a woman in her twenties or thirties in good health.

The CDR3, as DNA: TGTGCCTGGAGTGTAGGCCGTGCGGGGGGTACGCAGTATTTT. Translated, it gives CAWSVGRAGGTQYF. J is TRBJ2-3 and V is TRBV30; 8 bases align to TRBD2. The CDR3 is 14 residues long. V lost 0 bases, J lost 8 bases, and 7 bases stayed unmatched. Germline V gene sequence: CDR1 GTSNPN, CDR2 SVGIG (reference sequence).

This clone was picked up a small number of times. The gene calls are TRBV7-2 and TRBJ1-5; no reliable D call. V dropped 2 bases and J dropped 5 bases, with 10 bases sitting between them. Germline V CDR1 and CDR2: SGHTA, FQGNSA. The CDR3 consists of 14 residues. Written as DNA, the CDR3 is TGTGCCAGCAGCTTACCAGGCAGCTATCAGCCCCAGCATTTT. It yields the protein CASSLPGSYQPQHF.

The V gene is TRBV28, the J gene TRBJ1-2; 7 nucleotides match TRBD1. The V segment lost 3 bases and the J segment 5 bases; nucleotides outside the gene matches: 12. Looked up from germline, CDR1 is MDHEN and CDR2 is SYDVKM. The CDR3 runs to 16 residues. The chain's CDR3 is CASSLPGGRTRYGYTF. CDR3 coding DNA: TGTGCCAGCAGTTTGCCAGGGGGTCGGACAAGATATGGCTACACCTTC.

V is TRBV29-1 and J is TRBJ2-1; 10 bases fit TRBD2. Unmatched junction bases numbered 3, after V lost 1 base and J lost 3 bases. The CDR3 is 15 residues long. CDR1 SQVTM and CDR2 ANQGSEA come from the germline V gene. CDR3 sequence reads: CSVEGLAGRYNEQFF. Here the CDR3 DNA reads TGCAGCGTTGAAGGACTAGCGGGTCGCTACAATGAGCAGTTCTTC.

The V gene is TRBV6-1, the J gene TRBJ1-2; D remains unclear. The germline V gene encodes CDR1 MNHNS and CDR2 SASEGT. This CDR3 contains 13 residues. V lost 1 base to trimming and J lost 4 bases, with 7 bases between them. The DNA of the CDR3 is TGTGCCAGCAGTGAAGGACTGAGCTATGGCTACACCTTC. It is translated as CASSEGLSYGYTF.

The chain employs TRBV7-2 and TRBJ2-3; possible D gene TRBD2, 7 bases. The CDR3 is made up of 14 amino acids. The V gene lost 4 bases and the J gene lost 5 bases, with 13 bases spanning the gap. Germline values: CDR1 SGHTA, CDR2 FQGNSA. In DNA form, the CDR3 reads TGTGCCAGCAGCTCCGGGGGGCCAATAGATACGCAGTATTTT. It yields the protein CASSSGGPIDTQYF.

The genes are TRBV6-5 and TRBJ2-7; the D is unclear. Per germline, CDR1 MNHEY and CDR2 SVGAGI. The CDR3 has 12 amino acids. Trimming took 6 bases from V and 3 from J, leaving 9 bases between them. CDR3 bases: TGTGCCAGCAGCGATCCGGGCTACGAGCAGTACTTC. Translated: CASSDPGYEQYF.

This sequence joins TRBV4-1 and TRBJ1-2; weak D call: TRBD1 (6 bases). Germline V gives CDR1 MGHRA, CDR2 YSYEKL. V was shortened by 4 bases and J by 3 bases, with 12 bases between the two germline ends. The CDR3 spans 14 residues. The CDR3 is CASSPTAGDYGYTF. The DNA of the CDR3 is TGCGCCAGCAGCCCTACAGCAGGGGACTATGGCTACACCTTC.